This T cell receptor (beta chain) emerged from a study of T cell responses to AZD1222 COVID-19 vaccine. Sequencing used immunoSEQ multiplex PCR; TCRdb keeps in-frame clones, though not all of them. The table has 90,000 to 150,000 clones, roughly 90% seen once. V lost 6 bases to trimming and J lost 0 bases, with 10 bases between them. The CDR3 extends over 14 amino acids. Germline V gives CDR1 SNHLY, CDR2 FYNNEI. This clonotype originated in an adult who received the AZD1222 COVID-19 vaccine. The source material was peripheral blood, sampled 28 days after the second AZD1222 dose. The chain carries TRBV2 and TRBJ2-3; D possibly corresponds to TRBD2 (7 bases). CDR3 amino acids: CASREGGSTDTQYF. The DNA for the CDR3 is TGTGCCAGCAGAGAGGGGGGGAGCACAGATACGCAGTATTTT.